Each of the 22 T cell receptor beta chains below was sequenced from the same sample in a study of T cells in Graves' hyperthyroidism and ophthalmopathy. Authors of the study amplified TCR beta CDR3 regions from RNA transcripts. During a first-round RT-PCR of the TCR CDR3, the HTBI primer set was used. MiXCR was run by TCRdb on the multiplex PCR reads, yielding one entry per CDR3 protein. The sample shows over 700,000 distinct CDR3 sequences, roughly 40% of them seen only once. The sequenced sample consisted of blood. These receptors were obtained from a man in his late teens or twenties with Graves' hyperthyroidism.

The rearrangement links TRBV2 to TRBJ1-5; D gene uncertain. V was cut by 8 bases and J by 10 bases, with 21 bases left in between. The germline CDR1 and CDR2 sequences are SNHLY and FYNNEI. This CDR3 is built from 14 residues. CDR3: CASGEDGGVSPQHF. The CDR3, as DNA: TGTGCCAGCGGAGAGGACGGTGGGGTTTCACCCCAGCATTTT.

This sequence joins TRBV24-1 and TRBJ2-2, with 8 positions matching TRBD1. Germline trimming cut 11 bases from V and 6 bases from J; bases unmatched to any gene: 13. Germline CDR1 KGHDR, CDR2 SFDVKD. The CDR3 length is 15 residues. Here the CDR3 DNA reads TGTGCCAGCGGACGGACAGGGATGGGCGCCGGGGAGCTGTTTTTT. Translating it yields CASGRTGMGAGELFF.

This chain connects TRBV6-2 or TRBV6-3 to TRBJ2-7; 9 bases are a match to TRBD1. The CDR3 spans 14 residues. V gave up 5 bases and J gave up 5 bases; unmatched junction bases: 7. In germline, CDR1 is MNHEY, CDR2 SVGEGT. In DNA form, the CDR3 reads TGTGCCAGCAGTGTACCGGGACAGGGTCACGAGCAGTACTTC. It translates to CASSVPGQGHEQYF.

This chain joins TRBV7-9 and TRBJ2-2; D possibly corresponds to TRBD1 (5 bases). The J call is in doubt because the DNA end fits TRBJ1-4 better. CDR3 size: 14 residues. CDR1 and CDR2 (germline): SEHNR, FQNEAQ (reference sequence). DNA of the CDR3: TGTGCCAGCAGTCCAACCGGGGGAAAAGAAAAACTGTTTTTT. Amino acid sequence: CASSPTGGKEKLFF.

This clonotype was counted many times. J is TRBJ1-5 and V is TRBV6-4; 7 nucleotides align to TRBD1. CDR1 is MRHNA and CDR2 is SNTAGT in the germline V gene. The CDR3 length is 14 residues. J gave up 5 bases and V 6 bases, and 7 bases lay outside the gene matches. This CDR3 reads CASRATGRHQPQHF. The CDR3 nucleotides read TGTGCCAGCAGGGCGACAGGGAGGCATCAGCCCCAGCATTTT.

This chain connects TRBV20-1 to TRBJ2-5; maybe TRBD1 (10 bases). V was cut by 3 bases and J by 2 bases, with 25 bases left in between. Germline-derived CDR1 and CDR2 are DFQATT and SNEGSKA (reference sequence). The CDR3 length is 18 residues. The DNA of the CDR3 is TGCAGTGCTAGTCCCGGGACAGGGGCGGGAGGGGGACAAGAGACCCAGTACTTC. Its protein is CSASPGTGAGGGQETQYF.

This sequence joins TRBV6-2 or TRBV6-3 and TRBJ2-5; D is possibly TRBD1 (6 bases). Germline V gives CDR1 MNHEY, CDR2 SVGEGT. V lost 7 bases and J lost 0, with 12 bases in between. The CDR3 totals 14 residues. The CDR3 here is CASKPGTHQETQYF. The DNA of the CDR3 is TGTGCCAGCAAACCCGGGACACACCAAGAGACCCAGTACTTC.

CDR3 nucleotide sequence: TGCGCCAGCAGCATAATGGGGCCAGCGGAGGGTTCACCCCTCCACTTT. Protein product: CASSIMGPAEGSPLHF. The chain couples TRBV5-1 to TRBJ1-6; tentatively, D is TRBD1 (5 bases). The V end was cut by 4 bases, the J end by 9 bases, with 20 bases between. There are 16 residues in the CDR3. Germline CDR1 SGHRS, CDR2 YFSETQ.

J is TRBJ2-7 and V is TRBV5-1; TRBD1 aligns across 10 bases. The CDR3 consists of 15 residues. Germline V gene sequence: CDR1 SGHRS, CDR2 YFSETQ. V shed 0 bases, J shed 3 bases, and the junction held 3 bases outside the gene matches. The CDR3 region is CASSLGDRGNYEQYF. The DNA of the CDR3 is TGCGCCAGCAGCTTGGGGGACAGGGGAAACTACGAGCAGTACTTC.

The chain is built from TRBV2 and TRBJ2-5, with unresolved D. V lost 7 bases and J 0 bases, leaving 12 bases between the germline ends. There are 14 residues in the CDR3. Germline-derived CDR1 and CDR2 are SNHLY and FYNNEI. Here the CDR3 DNA reads TGTGCCAGCATCAAAGACGGCCACCAAGAGACCCAGTACTTC. This encodes CASIKDGHQETQYF.

This chain uses TRBV29-1 with TRBJ1-6, with TRBD1 as a possible D gene (5 bases). The CDR3 spans 13 residues. Germline CDR1 SQVTM, CDR2 ANQGSEA. Trimming took off 6 bases at V and 10 bases at J, with 16 bases between the two ends. The CDR3 region has the DNA TGCAGCGTGACCCCCGGACAAGGCTCACCCCTCCACTTT. Encoded protein: CSVTPGQGSPLHF.

This chain uses TRBV20-1 with TRBJ1-4; D is uncertain. Between the trimmed V and J ends, which lost 3 bases and 0 bases, there was a span of 8 bases. In germline, CDR1 is DFQATT, CDR2 SNEGSKA (reference sequence). The CDR3 has 14 amino acids. Here the CDR3 reads CSASGPTTNEKLFF. The CDR3 DNA is TGCAGTGCTAGTGGCCCAACAACTAATGAAAAACTGTTTTTT.

V gene TRBV29-1 combines with J gene TRBJ2-7; D possibly corresponds to TRBD1 (6 bases). This CDR3 has 14 amino acids. The germline gives CDR1 SQVTM, CDR2 ANQGSEA. V gave up 8 bases and J gave up 2 bases, with 19 bases separating them. This CDR3 is CSLVGGEATYEQYF. In nucleotides, the CDR3 is TGCAGCTTAGTTGGGGGCGAAGCCACCTACGAGCAGTACTTC.

This clonotype was seen more than once but under ten times. This CDR3 is CASLTGGRPEAFF. CDR3 sequence (DNA): TGTGCCAGCTTAACAGGGGGGCGCCCTGAAGCTTTCTTT. The V gene is TRBV19, the J gene TRBJ1-1; 8 bases line up with TRBD1. Germline assignment: CDR1 LNHDA and CDR2 SQIVND (reference sequence). This CDR3 has 13 residues. The J segment lost 6 bases and the V segment lost 9 bases, leaving 9 bases of the junction unmatched.

The chain carries TRBV12-3 or TRBV12-4 and TRBJ2-7, with a weak D call TRBD2 (6 bases). V lost 3 bases to trimming and J lost 3 bases, with 12 bases between them. The CDR3 covers 14 residues. CDR3 DNA sequence: TGTGCCAGCAGTTTGGGGGGAGACCGCTACGAGCAGTACTTC. Its translation is CASSLGGDRYEQYF.

This clonotype was observed at least ten times. The rearrangement links TRBV25-1 to TRBJ1-5, with D uncertain. Trimming pared 3 bases from V and 6 bases from J, leaving 9 bases between. Per the germline V gene, CDR1 is MGHDK and CDR2 is SYGVNS. This CDR3 contains 13 residues. The CDR3 sequence: CASSDWVPQPQHF. Written as DNA, the CDR3 is TGTGCCAGCAGTGATTGGGTCCCTCAGCCCCAGCATTTT.

This clonotype appeared many times. V and J are TRBV24-1 and TRBJ1-5; a possible D gene is TRBD1 (5 bases). Germline V gene sequence: CDR1 KGHDR, CDR2 SFDVKD. The V gene lost 5 bases and the J gene lost 4 bases, with 8 bases spanning the gap. The CDR3 is 13 amino acids. The DNA for the CDR3 is TGTGCCACCAGTGCCCAGGGAAATCAGCCCCAGCATTTT. The encoded protein is CATSAQGNQPQHF.

At least ten counts were recorded for this clonotype. This chain joins TRBV2 and TRBJ1-1; D possibly corresponds to TRBD1 (6 bases). The ends were cut back, 3 bases at V and 7 bases at J, with 12 bases in the middle. The CDR3 has 13 amino acids. Germline V gene sequence: CDR1 SNHLY, CDR2 FYNNEI. CDR3 DNA sequence: TGTGCCAGCAGTGACACAACAGGGATTGAAGCTTTCTTT. Its translation is CASSDTTGIEAFF.

The chain links TRBV29-1 to TRBJ1-5, with a tentative D call TRBD1 (5 bases). The CDR3 has 12 amino acids. CDR1 and CDR2 from the germline V gene are SQVTM and ANQGSEA. Deletions cut 4 bases from V and 14 bases from J, with 18 bases between. CDR3 sequence (DNA): TGCAGCGTTGGGGGCGAAGGCTACTACGAGCATTTT. Protein: CSVGGEGYYEHF.

This clonotype was counted between two and nine times. The rearrangement joins TRBV4-2 to TRBJ2-7, with 9 bases that match TRBD2. V shed 3 bases, J shed 9 bases, and the junction held 6 bases outside the gene matches. From germline, CDR1 is LGHNA and CDR2 YNFKEQ. The CDR3 extends over 13 amino acids. In DNA form, the CDR3 reads TGTGCCAGCAGCCAGTCGACTAGCGGATTGCAGTACTTC. This codes for CASSQSTSGLQYF.

This chain uses TRBV20-1 with TRBJ1-5; D is unresolved. CDR3 length equals 14 residues. With 1 base removed from V and 4 bases from J, the gap between germline ends came to 11 bases. Per germline, CDR1 DFQATT and CDR2 SNEGSKA (reference sequence). DNA of the CDR3: TGCAGTGCTAGAGCGCCGGTCGTTAATCAGCCCCAGCATTTT. This sequence encodes CSARAPVVNQPQHF.

The rearrangement links TRBV11-1 to TRBJ1-4, with 7 bases lining up with TRBD1. Per the germline V gene, CDR1 is SGHAT and CDR2 is FQDESV (reference sequence). The CDR3 length is 16 residues. J gave up 10 bases and V 5 bases, and 16 bases lay outside the gene matches. CDR3 region: CASSQDRKRQGGKLFF. The CDR3 DNA reads as TGTGCCAGCAGCCAGGACCGAAAGAGACAGGGTGGAAAACTGTTTTTT.